One sample yielded the 3 T cell receptor beta chains listed below, sequenced in a study of cytomegalovirus exposure and HLA in healthy donors. Some clones are missing from TCRdb's copy, which holds only in-frame ones; the method was immunoSEQ multiplex PCR. The table has around 350,000 clones, 75% to 90% seen once; the top ten hold roughly 0.8%. Sequencing input: PBMCs. Receptors originate from a woman between 18 and 30 years old in good health and CMV-seronegative.

V is TRBV4-1 and J is TRBJ2-6; TRBD2 is a possible D gene (6 bases). V shed 0 bases and J shed 4 bases, with 13 bases lying between them. This CDR3 has 17 residues. Looked up from germline, CDR1 is MGHRA and CDR2 is YSYEKL. Here the CDR3 DNA reads TGCGCCAGCAGCCAAGATTGGGGGACTTCAGGGGCCAACGTCCTGACTTTC. The encoded protein is CASSQDWGTSGANVLTF.

The chain uses TRBV5-1 and TRBJ2-2; D is unclear. This CDR3 comprises 15 residues. Trimming pared 2 bases from V and 1 base from J, leaving 9 bases between. Germline V lookup: CDR1 SGHRS, CDR2 YFSETQ. The CDR3 DNA is TGCGCCAGCAGCTTTTCCGGAGTGAACACCGGGGAGCTGTTTTTT. Translated, it gives CASSFSGVNTGELFF.

This clone has only one observation. The chain links TRBV28 to TRBJ2-1; D is ambiguous. The length of the CDR3 is 11 residues. Germline V gene data show CDR1 as MDHEN and CDR2 as SYDVKM. V lost 4 bases and J lost 12, with 10 bases in between. This CDR3 is CASSSKRRQFF. CDR3 nucleotides: TGTGCCAGCAGTTCTAAAAGGAGGCAGTTCTTC. The entire variable domain, with the rest obtained from reference TRBV28 and TRBJ2-1, is as follows: DVKVTQSSRYLVKRTGEKVFLECVQDMDHENMFWYRQDPGLGLRLIYFSYDVKMKEKGDIPEGYSVSREKKERFSLILESASTNQTSMYLCASSSKRRQFFGPGTRLTVL.